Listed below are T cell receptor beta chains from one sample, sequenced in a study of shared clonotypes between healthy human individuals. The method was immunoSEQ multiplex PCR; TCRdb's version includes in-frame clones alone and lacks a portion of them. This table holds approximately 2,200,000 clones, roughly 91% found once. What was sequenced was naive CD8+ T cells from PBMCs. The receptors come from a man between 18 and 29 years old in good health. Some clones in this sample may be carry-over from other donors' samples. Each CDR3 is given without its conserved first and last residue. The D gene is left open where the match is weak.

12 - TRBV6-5 ASSYSGRVGEAF
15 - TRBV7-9 ASSFPEWGRATGELF
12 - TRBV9 ASSETRGSLGYT
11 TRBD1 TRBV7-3 ASSSDRGNEQF
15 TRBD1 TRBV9 ASSHPRDSSPNYGYT
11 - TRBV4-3 ASSQALGQPQH
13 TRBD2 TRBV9 ASSVGTRSYNEQF
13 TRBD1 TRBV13 ASSVPRTGFNEQF
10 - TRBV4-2 ASSLLAGELF
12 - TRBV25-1 ASSAVGEIQPQH
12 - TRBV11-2 ASSHGAGNYGYT
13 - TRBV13 ASSLFLGTNEKLF
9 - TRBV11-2 ASRLSYEQY
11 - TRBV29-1 SVEGGFGEKLF
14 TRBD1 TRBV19 ASSIGGRGSENEQF
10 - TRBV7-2 ASSLRTYEQY
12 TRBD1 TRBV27 ASSVDRAGQPQH
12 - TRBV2 ASGWTGTGGPQY
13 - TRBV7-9 ASSPALPDDYGYT
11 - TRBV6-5 ASSYRKGRPQH
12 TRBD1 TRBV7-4 ASSYTGGIYEQY
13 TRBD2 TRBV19 ASSVSGKSTYEQY
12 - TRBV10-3 AISESISYNEQF
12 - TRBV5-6 ASSLASDSYEQY
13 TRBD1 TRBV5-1 ASSPGTAPNYGYT
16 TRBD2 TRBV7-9 ASTSLGAGGYSYNEQF
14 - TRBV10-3 ATDPLGGGSTDTQY
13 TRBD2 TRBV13 ASSSGLARDNEQF
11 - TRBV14 ASSQDSREKLF
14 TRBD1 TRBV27 ASSPSSGQTTDTQY
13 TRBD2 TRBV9 ASSVEGLAGETQY
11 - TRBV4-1 ASSQELYQPQH
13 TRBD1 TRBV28 ASSPGTGVADTQY